This is a list of T cell receptor beta chains from one sample in a study of cytomegalovirus exposure and HLA in healthy donors. Sequencing used immunoSEQ multiplex PCR; TCRdb keeps in-frame clones, though not all of them. The data contain about 130,000 clones, around 80% of them seen just once; the ten biggest clones take up approximately 1.5%. Sequencing was performed on PBMCs. The receptors were gathered from a female donor in good health and CMV-seronegative. The CDR3 runs from the conserved cysteine through the conserved F or W. Not every row has a clone size; where given, it reads once, few, many or a size class.

j_call | clone_size | v_call | cdr3_aa
TRBJ2-3 | - | TRBV5-1 | CASSPRQGTTDTQYF
TRBJ2-5 | few | TRBV11-2 | CASSLVYRGSQETQYF
TRBJ1-1 | - | TRBV5-1 | CASSLVDTNTEAFF
- | - | TRBV30 | CACQRGRTYEQYF
TRBJ2-5 | - | TRBV6-1 | CASSALTGQETQYF
TRBJ2-1 | - | TRBV4-2 | CASSQSSGRSSYNEQFF
TRBJ2-5 | - | TRBV7-9 | CASSFLAGGKETQYF
TRBJ1-1 | - | TRBV9 | CASSSAGDGEAFF
TRBJ1-4 | - | TRBV28 | CASNSHEKLFF
TRBJ2-7 | - | TRBV19 | CASTSTGIDEQYF
- | - | TRBV5-6 | CASSSTGTGIYEQYF
TRBJ2-5 | - | TRBV7-6 | CASSLSGQETQYF
TRBJ2-2 | - | TRBV7-2 | CASSLSQGGTGELFF
TRBJ1-2 | - | TRBV2 | CASTTGPGFGYTF
TRBJ1-3 | few | TRBV9 | CASSVGLMTGGISGNTIYF
TRBJ2-7 | - | TRBV7-3 | CASSLEKINSYEQYF
TRBJ2-7 | - | TRBV5-1 | CASSWTIFSYEQYF
TRBJ1-5 | - | TRBV23-1 | CASSLNCNQPQHF
TRBJ2-1 | - | TRBV4-1 | CASFAPGQGGNEQFF
TRBJ1-1 | - | TRBV18 | CASSPTGGDTEAFF
TRBJ2-6 | - | TRBV10-1 | CASSDPGSGANVLTF
TRBJ2-3 | few | TRBV7-3 | CASSLMGQGVTDTQYF
TRBJ1-5 | - | TRBV5-6 | CASSLAVTNQPQHF
TRBJ2-7 | once | TRBV4-3 | CASSQGTVHYEQYF
TRBJ2-4 | - | TRBV6-5 | CASSYQGLAKNIQYF
TRBJ2-3 | - | TRBV28 | CASSLVLPADTQYF
TRBJ1-5 | - | TRBV4-1 | CASSQGEANQPQHF
TRBJ1-3 | - | TRBV10-3 | CASTTGGGNTIYF
TRBJ1-5 | few | TRBV6-1 | CASSEEHYSNQPQHF
TRBJ2-7 | few | TRBV5-8 | CASSLSGGYEQYF
TRBJ1-1 | - | TRBV2 | CASSTMPNTEAFF
TRBJ2-3 | many | TRBV5-1 | CASSLVGQVTDTQYF
TRBJ2-1 | - | TRBV9 | CASSPGQGSQFF
TRBJ2-7 | few | TRBV4-1 | CASSLAEGYEQYF
TRBJ1-2 | - | TRBV6-1 | CASSAQGARGYTF
TRBJ2-1 | - | TRBV5-6 | CASSSRGLAGFNNEQFF
TRBJ1-1 | - | TRBV7-9 | CASSLRAVYDEAFF
TRBJ2-1 | - | TRBV30 | CAWSPGQTASEQFF
TRBJ2-3 | - | TRBV10-1 | CASSERVGGQYF
TRBJ1-1 | once | TRBV4-3 | CASSQEWRENTEAFF
TRBJ2-3 | - | TRBV5-1 | CASRRAQREWDTQYF
TRBJ1-4 | - | TRBV27 | CASSLGPGGAVEKLFF
TRBJ1-2 | - | TRBV5-1 | CASSLAGGRDYGYTF
TRBJ2-7 | - | TRBV6-5 | CASKYGYEQYF
TRBJ2-3 | - | TRBV5-1 | CANPSSERAQRDTQYF
TRBJ1-2 | - | TRBV27 | CASSRDSNYGYTF
TRBJ2-5 | - | TRBV10-3 | CAISEREGEETQYF
TRBJ2-3 | - | TRBV7-9 | CASSFGTGLATSTDTQYF
TRBJ1-5 | - | TRBV7-3 | CASSLDGTGPQHF